The 16 T cell receptor beta chains reported below all come from one sample, sequenced in a study of shared clonotypes between healthy human individuals. Only in-frame clones appear in the TCRdb table, and some are missing; sequencing was by immunoSEQ multiplex PCR. The table lists millions of clones, roughly 91% of them singletons. Naive CD8 isolation took CD45RO-negative cells positively selected for CCR7 and excluded terminally differentiated effector memory CD45RA+ cells. Sequencing was carried out using naive CD8+ T cells from PBMCs. Every receptor here comes from a man aged 18-30 years in good health. Some clones in this sample may be carry-over from other donors' samples.

CDR3 region: CASSLVGQGEDGELFF. The CDR3 nucleotides read TGTGCCAGCAGCTTAGTTGGGCAGGGCGAGGACGGGGAGCTGTTTTTT. The V and J genes are TRBV7-2 and TRBJ2-2, with a tentative D call TRBD1 (5 bases). Trimming shortened V by 1 base and J by 7 bases, and 16 bases separated the two germline ends. Germline V gene lookup returns CDR1 SGHTA and CDR2 FQGNSA. The CDR3 runs to 16 residues.

The genes are TRBV13 and TRBJ1-2; D remains unclear. V was clipped by 5 bases and J by 6 bases, with 13 bases between them. The CDR3 spans 13 residues. CDR1 and CDR2 from the germline V gene are PRHDT and FYEKMQ (reference sequence). The CDR3 DNA is TGTGCCAGCAGCCTTTGGACGCCTAATGGCTACACCTTC. This codes for CASSLWTPNGYTF.

The gene calls are TRBV19 and TRBJ2-5, with TRBD2 matching 7 bases. The CDR3 is 15 amino acids. Germline-derived CDR1 and CDR2 are LNHDA and SQIVND (reference sequence). Trimming cost V 3 bases and J 4 bases; bases outside gene matches: 8. CDR3 DNA sequence: TGTGCCAGTAGTATTAGCAGGTGGGGGGGAGAGACCCAGTACTTC. It encodes CASSISRWGGETQYF.

This sequence joins TRBV5-8 and TRBJ2-1; no definite D call. Per the germline V gene, CDR1 is SGHTS and CDR2 is YDEGEE. V was shortened by 4 bases and J by 10 bases, with 12 bases between the two germline ends. The CDR3 has 12 amino acids. This chain's CDR3 is CASSPSYWEQFF. Written as DNA, the CDR3 is TGTGCCAGCAGCCCCTCCTATTGGGAGCAGTTCTTC.

For this clone: In the same sample, other DNA sequences code for this CDR3. The chain combines TRBV6-1 with TRBJ2-1; 7 bases are shared with TRBD2. This CDR3 region has 15 residues. The germline V gene has CDR1 MNHNS and CDR2 SASEGT. The J segment lost 1 base and the V segment lost 4 bases, leaving 4 bases of the junction unmatched. CDR3 amino acids: CASSAGGSSYNEQFF. The CDR3 DNA sequence: TGTGCCAGCAGTGCAGGCGGGAGTTCCTACAATGAGCAGTTCTTC.

The chain joins TRBV18 to TRBJ2-2, with 11 positions matching TRBD2. The CDR3 covers 16 residues. Germline trimming cut 6 bases from V and 2 bases from J; bases unmatched to any gene: 5. CDR1 and CDR2 (germline): KGHSH, LQKENI. The CDR3 DNA is TGTGCCAGCTCCCTTGGACTAGCGGGTAACACCGGGGAGCTGTTTTTT. This translates into CASSLGLAGNTGELFF.

The rearrangement joins TRBV28 to TRBJ2-1; 9 bases match TRBD2. The CDR3 length is 16 residues. Trimming cost V 3 bases and J 5 bases; bases outside gene matches: 8. Germline assignment: CDR1 MDHEN and CDR2 SYDVKM. This chain's CDR3 is CASSFGLAGINNEQFF. As DNA, the CDR3 is TGTGCCAGCAGTTTTGGTCTAGCGGGAATAAACAATGAGCAGTTCTTC.

The chain is built from TRBV5-1 and TRBJ2-2; a weak D match, TRBD1 (5 bases). The CDR3 has 13 amino acids. Trimming took off 6 bases at V and 0 bases at J, with 6 bases between the two ends. Per the germline V gene, CDR1 is SGHRS and CDR2 is YFSETQ. Here the CDR3 reads CASKGANTGELFF. CDR3 DNA: TGCGCCAGCAAAGGGGCGAACACCGGGGAGCTGTTTTTT.

The chain joins TRBV6-1 to TRBJ1-4, with D possibly being TRBD1 (6 bases). From germline, CDR1 is MNHNS and CDR2 SASEGT. V was cut by 7 bases and J by 3 bases, with 12 bases left in between. The CDR3 covers 14 residues. The CDR3 DNA reads TGTGCCAGCACAGTGGCAGGGGCTAATGAAAAACTGTTTTTT. This sequence encodes CASTVAGANEKLFF.

The chain employs TRBV5-4 and TRBJ1-1; TRBD1 aligns across 7 bases. Trimming cost V 4 bases and J 4 bases; bases outside gene matches: 4. Germline V gene sequence: CDR1 SGHNT, CDR2 YYREEE (reference sequence). This CDR3 comprises 13 residues. The CDR3 reads CASSATGSTEAFF. The CDR3 DNA sequence: TGTGCCAGCAGCGCGACAGGGAGCACTGAAGCTTTCTTT.

The V gene is TRBV7-9, the J gene TRBJ2-2; D gene uncertain. The CDR3 contains 18 residues. V was pared by 0 bases and J by 3 bases, with 17 bases between. The germline V gene has CDR1 SEHNR and CDR2 FQNEAQ (reference sequence). CDR3 DNA: TGTGCCAGCAGCTTAGCGGGCAGCCTCTCCCGGGACACCGGGGAGCTGTTTTTT. Translated, it gives CASSLAGSLSRDTGELFF.

The chain joins TRBV28 to TRBJ2-4; tentatively, D is TRBD1 or TRBD2 (5 bases each). Germline CDR1 MDHEN, CDR2 SYDVKM. The CDR3 is made up of 17 amino acids. V lost 5 bases and J lost 3, with 20 bases in between. The CDR3: CASSALQGRGGKNIQYF. For the CDR3, the DNA is TGTGCCAGCAGTGCCCTCCAGGGACGAGGTGGCAAAAACATTCAGTACTTC.

The chain couples TRBV9 to TRBJ2-7; D may match TRBD1 or TRBD2 (5 bases each). V lost 4 bases to trimming and J lost 4 bases, with 9 bases between them. CDR3 length: 12 residues. Germline V gene sequence: CDR1 SGDLS, CDR2 YYNGEE. CDR3 residues: CASSSGPYEQYF. The CDR3, as DNA: TGTGCCAGCAGCTCGGGACCGTACGAGCAGTACTTC.

The V gene is TRBV5-1, the J gene TRBJ2-1; 13 bases line up with TRBD2. V gave up 3 bases and J gave up 0 bases; unmatched junction bases: 9. This CDR3 contains 19 residues. Germline V gene data show CDR1 as SGHRS and CDR2 as YFSETQ. CDR3 in DNA: TGCGCCAGCAGCTCGGGACTAGCGGGGAGTGGGGGCTCCTACAATGAGCAGTTCTTC. It is translated as CASSSGLAGSGGSYNEQFF. The full variable domain, in which reference TRBV5-1 and TRBJ2-1 provide the parts outside the CDR3, is KAGVTQTPRYLIKTRGQQVTLSCSPISGHRSVSWYQQTPGQGLQFLFEYFSETQRNKGNFPGRFSGRQFSNSRSEMNVSTLELGDSALYLCASSSGLAGSGGSYNEQFFGPGTRLTVL.

V and J are TRBV19 and TRBJ2-3; 7 positions match TRBD2. Germline values: CDR1 LNHDA, CDR2 SQIVND (reference sequence). The CDR3 runs 13 residues. V shed 3 bases and J 13 bases; nucleotides not matched to a gene: 10. This CDR3 reads CASSITASGAEYF. The CDR3 bases are TGTGCCAGTAGTATCACGGCTAGCGGTGCCGAGTATTTT.

The rearrangement links TRBV6-1 to TRBJ2-7; no clear D. V shed 5 bases and J shed 6 bases, with 8 bases lying between them. Germline V gene sequence: CDR1 MNHNS, CDR2 SASEGT. The CDR3 loop spans 11 amino acids. CDR3 in DNA: TGTGCCAGCAGTTCCTCCGTCGAGCAGTACTTC. Its translation: CASSSSVEQYF.